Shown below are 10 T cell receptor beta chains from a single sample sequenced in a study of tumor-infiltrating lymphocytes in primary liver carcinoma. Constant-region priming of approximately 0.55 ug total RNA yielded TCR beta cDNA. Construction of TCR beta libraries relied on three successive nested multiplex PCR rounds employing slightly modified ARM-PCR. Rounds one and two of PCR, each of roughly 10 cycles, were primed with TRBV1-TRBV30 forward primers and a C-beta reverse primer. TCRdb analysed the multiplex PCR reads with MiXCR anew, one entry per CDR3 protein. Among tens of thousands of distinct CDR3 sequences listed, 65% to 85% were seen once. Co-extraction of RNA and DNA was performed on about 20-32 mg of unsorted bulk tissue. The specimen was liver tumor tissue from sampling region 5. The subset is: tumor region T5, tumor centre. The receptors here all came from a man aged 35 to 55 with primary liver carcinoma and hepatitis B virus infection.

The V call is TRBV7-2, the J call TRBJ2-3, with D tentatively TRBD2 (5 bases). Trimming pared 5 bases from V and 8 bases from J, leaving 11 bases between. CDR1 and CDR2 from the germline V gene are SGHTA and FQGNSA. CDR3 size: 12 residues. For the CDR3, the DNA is TGTGCCAGCAGCGACGACTACGGTACGCAGTATTTT. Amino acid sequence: CASSDDYGTQYF.

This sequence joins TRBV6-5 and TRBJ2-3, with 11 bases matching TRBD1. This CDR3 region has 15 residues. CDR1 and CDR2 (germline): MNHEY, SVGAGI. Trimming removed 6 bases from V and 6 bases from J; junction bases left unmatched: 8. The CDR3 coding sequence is TGTGCCAGCAGCCGGACAGGGGGCGAGTGGGATACGCAGTATTTT. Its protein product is CASSRTGGEWDTQYF.

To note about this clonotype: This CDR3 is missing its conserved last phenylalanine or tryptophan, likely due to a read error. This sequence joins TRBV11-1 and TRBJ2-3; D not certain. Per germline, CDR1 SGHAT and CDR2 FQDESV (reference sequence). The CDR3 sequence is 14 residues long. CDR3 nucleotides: TGTGCCACCAGCCCACCCCCTGAAGCTGATACGCAGTATTAT. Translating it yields CATSPPPEADTQYY.

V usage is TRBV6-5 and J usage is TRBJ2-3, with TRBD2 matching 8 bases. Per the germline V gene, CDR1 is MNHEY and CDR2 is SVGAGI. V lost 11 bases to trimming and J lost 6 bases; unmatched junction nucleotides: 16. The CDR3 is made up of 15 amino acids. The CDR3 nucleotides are TGTGCCTGCGGTCTCTCGACGGGAGGGTCGGATACGCAGTATTTT. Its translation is CACGLSTGGSDTQYF.

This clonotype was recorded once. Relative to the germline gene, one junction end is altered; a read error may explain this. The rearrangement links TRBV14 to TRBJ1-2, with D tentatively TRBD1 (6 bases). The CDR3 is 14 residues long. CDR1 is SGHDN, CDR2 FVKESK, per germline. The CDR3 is CACSIDRSNYDYTF. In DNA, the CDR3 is TGTGCCTGCAGCATCGACAGGTCTAACTATGACTACACCTTC.

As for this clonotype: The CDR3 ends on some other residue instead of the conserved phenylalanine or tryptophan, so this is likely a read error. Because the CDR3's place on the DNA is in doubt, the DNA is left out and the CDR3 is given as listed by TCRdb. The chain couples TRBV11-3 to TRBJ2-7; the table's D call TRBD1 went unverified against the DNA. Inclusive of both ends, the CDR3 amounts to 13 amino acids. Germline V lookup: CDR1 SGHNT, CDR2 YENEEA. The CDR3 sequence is CASGVGQSYEQYS.

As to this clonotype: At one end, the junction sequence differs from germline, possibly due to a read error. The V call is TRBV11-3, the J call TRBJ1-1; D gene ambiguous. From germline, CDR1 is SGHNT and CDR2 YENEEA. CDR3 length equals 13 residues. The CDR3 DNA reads TGTGCCAGTAGCTTAGCAGTTAACACTGAAGTATTCTTT. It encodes CASSLAVNTEVFF.

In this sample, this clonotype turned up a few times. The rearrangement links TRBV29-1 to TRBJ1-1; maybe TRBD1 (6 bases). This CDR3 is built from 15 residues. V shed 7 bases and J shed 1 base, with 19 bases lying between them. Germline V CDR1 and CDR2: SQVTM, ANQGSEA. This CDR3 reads CSGRQEGYQNTEAFF. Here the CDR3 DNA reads TGCAGCGGAAGACAGGAAGGCTATCAGAACACTGAAGCTTTCTTT.

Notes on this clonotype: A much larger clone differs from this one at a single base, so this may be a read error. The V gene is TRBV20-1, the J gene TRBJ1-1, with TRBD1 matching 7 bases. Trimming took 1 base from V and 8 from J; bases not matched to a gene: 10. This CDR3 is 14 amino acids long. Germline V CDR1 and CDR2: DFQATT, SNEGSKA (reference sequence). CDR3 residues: CSARVTIGGPEAFF. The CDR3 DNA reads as TGCAGTGCTAGAGTGACGATAGGGGGCCCAGAAGCTTTCTTT.

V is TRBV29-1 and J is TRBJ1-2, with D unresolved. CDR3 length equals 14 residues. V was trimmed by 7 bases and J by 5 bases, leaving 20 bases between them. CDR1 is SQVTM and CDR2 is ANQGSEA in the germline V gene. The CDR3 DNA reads TGCAGCGCCCACGGCATAGGGTGGGAGTATGGCTACACCTTC. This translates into CSAHGIGWEYGYTF.